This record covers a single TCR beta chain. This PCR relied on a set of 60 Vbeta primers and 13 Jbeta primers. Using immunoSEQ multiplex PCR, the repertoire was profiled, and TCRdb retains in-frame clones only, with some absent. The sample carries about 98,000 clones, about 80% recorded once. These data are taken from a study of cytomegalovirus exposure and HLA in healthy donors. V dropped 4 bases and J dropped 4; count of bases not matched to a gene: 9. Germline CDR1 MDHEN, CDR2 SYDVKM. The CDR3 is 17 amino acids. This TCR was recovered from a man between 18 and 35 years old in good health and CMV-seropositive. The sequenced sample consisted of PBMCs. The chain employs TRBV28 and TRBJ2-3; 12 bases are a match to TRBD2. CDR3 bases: TGTGCCAGCAGTTCCGCGACTAGCGGGGGAGGGGCAGATACGCAGTATTTT. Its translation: CASSSATSGGGADTQYF.